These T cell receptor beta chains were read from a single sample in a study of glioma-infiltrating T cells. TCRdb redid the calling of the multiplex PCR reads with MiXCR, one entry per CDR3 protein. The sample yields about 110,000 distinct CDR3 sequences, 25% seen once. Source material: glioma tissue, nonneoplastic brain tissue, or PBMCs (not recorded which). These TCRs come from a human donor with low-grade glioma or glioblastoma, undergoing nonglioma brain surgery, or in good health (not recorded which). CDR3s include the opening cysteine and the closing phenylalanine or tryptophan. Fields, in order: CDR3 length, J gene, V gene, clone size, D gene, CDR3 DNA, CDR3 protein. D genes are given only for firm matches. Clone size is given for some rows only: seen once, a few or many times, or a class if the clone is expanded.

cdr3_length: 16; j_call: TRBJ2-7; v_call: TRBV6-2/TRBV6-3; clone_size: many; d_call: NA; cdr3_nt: TGTGCCAGCAGTCCTCTAGGGAGCCCCGGGGTCTTCGAGCAGTACTTC; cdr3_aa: CASSPLGSPGVFEQYF
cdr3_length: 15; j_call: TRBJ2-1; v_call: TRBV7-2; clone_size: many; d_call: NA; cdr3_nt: TGTGCCAGCAGCGCCAGACACCGCTCCTACAATGAGCAGTTCTTC; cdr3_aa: CASSARHRSYNEQFF
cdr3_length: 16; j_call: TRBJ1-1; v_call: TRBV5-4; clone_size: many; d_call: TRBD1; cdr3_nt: TGTGCCAGCACCTTAGGATGGGACAGGCGGAACACTGAAGCTTTCTTT; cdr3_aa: CASTLGWDRRNTEAFF
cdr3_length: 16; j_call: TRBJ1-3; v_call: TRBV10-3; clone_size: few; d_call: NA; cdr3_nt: TGTGCCATCAGTTTGAGCCCAGGACACTCTGGAAACACCATATATTTT; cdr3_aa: CAISLSPGHSGNTIYF
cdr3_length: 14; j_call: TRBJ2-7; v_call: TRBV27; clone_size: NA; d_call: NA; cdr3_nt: TGTGCCAGCAGTCCCCCGACGGTTACCTACGAGCAGTACTTC; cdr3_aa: CASSPPTVTYEQYF
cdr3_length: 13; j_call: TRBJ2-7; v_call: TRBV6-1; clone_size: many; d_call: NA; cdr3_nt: TGTGCCAGCACGGCGGAGGGCCACTACGAGCAGTACTTC; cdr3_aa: CASTAEGHYEQYF
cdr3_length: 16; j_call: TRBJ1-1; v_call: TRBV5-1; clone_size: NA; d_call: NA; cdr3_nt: TGCGCCAGCAGCGTCGTCTCAGGACTAATGAACGCTGAAGCTTTCTTT; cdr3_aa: CASSVVSGLMNAEAFF
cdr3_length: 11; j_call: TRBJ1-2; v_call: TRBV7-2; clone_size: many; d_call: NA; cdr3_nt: TGTGCCAGCAGCTCCCGCCTTGGCTACACCTTC; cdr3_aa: CASSSRLGYTF
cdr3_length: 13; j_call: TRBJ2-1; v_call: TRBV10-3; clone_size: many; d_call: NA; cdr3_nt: TGTGCCATCTCAGACGGGCAGTACAATGAGCAGTTCTTC; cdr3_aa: CAISDGQYNEQFF
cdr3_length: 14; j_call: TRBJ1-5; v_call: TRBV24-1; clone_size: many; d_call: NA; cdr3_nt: TGTGCCACCAGTGATTGGATGGGGAATCAGCCCCAGCATTTT; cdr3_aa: CATSDWMGNQPQHF
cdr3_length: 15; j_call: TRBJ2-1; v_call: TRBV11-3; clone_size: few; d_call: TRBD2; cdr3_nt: TGTGCCAGCAGCTCAGGGACTAGCGGCTACAATGAGCAGTTCTTC; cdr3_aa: CASSSGTSGYNEQFF
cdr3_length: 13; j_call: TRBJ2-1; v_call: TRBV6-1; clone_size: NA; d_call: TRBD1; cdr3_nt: TGTTCCAGTGCAGGGGGCCTGTACAATGAGCAGTTCTTC; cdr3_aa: CSSAGGLYNEQFF
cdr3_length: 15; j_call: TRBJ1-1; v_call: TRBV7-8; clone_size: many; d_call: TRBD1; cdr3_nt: TGTGCCAGCAGCTTAACAGGGGGAACAAACACTGAAGCTTTCTTT; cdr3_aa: CASSLTGGTNTEAFF
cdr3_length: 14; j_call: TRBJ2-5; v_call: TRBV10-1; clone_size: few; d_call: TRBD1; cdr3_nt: TGCGCCAGCAGCCGGACAGGGAGAAGAGAGACCCAGTACTTC; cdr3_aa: CASSRTGRRETQYF
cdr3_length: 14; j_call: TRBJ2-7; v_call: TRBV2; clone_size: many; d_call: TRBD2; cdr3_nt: TGTGCCAGCAGTGGACTAGCGGGACGGTACGAGCAGTACTTC; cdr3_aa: CASSGLAGRYEQYF
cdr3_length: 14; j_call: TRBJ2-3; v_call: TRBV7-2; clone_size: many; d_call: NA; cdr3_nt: TGTGCCAGCAGCCCCAGCGGAGCCACAGATACGCAGTATTTT; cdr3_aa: CASSPSGATDTQYF
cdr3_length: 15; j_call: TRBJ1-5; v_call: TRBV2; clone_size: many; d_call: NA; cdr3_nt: TGTGCCAGCTGCCCCGAGGTGCCTAGCAATCAGCCCCAGCATTTT; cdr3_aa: CASCPEVPSNQPQHF
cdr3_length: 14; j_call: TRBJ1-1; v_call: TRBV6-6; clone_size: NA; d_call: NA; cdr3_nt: TGTGCCAGCAGTTACTCGTGGAGTGGCACTGAAGCTTTCTTT; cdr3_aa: CASSYSWSGTEAFF
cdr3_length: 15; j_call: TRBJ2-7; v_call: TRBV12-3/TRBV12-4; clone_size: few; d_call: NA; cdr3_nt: TGTGCCAGCAGTTTAGAAGGACGAGGACCCTACGAGCAGTACTTC; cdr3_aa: CASSLEGRGPYEQYF
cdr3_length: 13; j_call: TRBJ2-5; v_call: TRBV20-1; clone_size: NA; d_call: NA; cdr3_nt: TGCAGTGCTAGAGATCAAATTACACAGACCCGATACTTC; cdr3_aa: CSARDQITQTRYF
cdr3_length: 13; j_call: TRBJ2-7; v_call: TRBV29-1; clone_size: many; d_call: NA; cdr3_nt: TGCAGCGTTGTACAGGGCAGAGCGTGGGAGCAGTACTTC; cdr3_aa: CSVVQGRAWEQYF
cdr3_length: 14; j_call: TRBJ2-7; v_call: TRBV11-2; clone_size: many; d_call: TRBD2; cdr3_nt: TGTGCCAGCAGCTCCGGGACTAGCGGGAGTCGACAGTACTTC; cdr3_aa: CASSSGTSGSRQYF
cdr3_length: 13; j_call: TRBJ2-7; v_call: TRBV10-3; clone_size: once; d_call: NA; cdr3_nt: TGTGCCATCAGTGAGTCCGACTTCTACGAGCAGTACTTC; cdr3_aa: CAISESDFYEQYF
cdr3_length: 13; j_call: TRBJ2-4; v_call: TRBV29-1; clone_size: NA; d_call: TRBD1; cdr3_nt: TGCAGCGTTGAACGGACAGGGGGAGACATTCAGTACTTC; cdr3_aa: CSVERTGGDIQYF
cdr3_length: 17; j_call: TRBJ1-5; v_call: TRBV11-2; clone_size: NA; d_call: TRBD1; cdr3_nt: TGTGCCAGCAGCCAGCAGGGACAGTCAGCTAGCAATCAGCCCAAGCATTTT; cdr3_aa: CASSQQGQSASNQPKHF
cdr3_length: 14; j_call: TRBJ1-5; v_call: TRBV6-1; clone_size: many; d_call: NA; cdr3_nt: TGTGCCAGCAGGGGGTACCATAGCAATCAGCCCCAGCATTTT; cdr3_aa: CASRGYHSNQPQHF
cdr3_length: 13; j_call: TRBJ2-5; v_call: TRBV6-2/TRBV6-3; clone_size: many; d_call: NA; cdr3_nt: TGTGCCAGCTTGGACCCCCCTATGGAGACCCAGTACTTC; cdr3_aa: CASLDPPMETQYF
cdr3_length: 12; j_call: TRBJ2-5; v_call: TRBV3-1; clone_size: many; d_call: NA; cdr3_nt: TGTGCCAGCCGCATGAAACGGGAGACCCAGTACTTC; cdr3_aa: CASRMKRETQYF
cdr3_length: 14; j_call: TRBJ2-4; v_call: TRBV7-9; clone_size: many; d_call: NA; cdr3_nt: TGTGCCAGCAGCTTAGCGGGAGCCAAAAACATTCAGTACTTC; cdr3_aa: CASSLAGAKNIQYF
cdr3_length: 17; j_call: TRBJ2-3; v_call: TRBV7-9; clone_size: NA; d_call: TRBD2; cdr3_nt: TGTGCCAGCAGCTTAGCTCCTTTAGCGGGGGGGCAAGATACGCAGTATTTT; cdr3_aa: CASSLAPLAGGQDTQYF
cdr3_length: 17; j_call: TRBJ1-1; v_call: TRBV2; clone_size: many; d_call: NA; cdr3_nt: TGTGCCAGCAGGCCCGGAGCGTCGGTTTCTATGAACACTGAAGCTTTCTTT; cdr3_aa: CASRPGASVSMNTEAFF
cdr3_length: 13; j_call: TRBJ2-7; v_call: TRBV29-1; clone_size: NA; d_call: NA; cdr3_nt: TGCAGCGTTGAAGGGCAGTTTACCTACGAGCAGTACTTC; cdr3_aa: CSVEGQFTYEQYF
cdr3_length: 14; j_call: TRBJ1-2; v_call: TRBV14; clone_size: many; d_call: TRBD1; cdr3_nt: TGTGCCAGCAGCCAAGGACAGGGGTCCTATGGCTACACCTTC; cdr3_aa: CASSQGQGSYGYTF
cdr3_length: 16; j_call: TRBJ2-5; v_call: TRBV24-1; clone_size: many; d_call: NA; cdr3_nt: TGTGCCACCAGTGACCCCCTCCGGGAAACCCAAGAGACCCAGTACTTC; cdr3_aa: CATSDPLRETQETQYF
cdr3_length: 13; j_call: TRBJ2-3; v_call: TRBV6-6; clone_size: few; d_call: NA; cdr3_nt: TGTGCCAGCAGTTACGGCCCGGCAGATACGCAGTATTTT; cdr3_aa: CASSYGPADTQYF
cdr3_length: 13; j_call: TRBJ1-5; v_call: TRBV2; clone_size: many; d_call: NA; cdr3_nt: TGTGCCAGCAGTGACCTTCGCAATCAGCCCCAGCATTTT; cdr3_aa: CASSDLRNQPQHF
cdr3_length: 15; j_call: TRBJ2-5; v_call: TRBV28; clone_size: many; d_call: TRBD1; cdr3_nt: TGCCTCTCTAGGTCCCGGGCAGGGGGCATGCAGACCCAGTACTTC; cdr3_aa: CLSRSRAGGMQTQYF
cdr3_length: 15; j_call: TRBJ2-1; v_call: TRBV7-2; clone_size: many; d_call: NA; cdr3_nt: TGTGCCAGCAGCTTAGGTCTAGCCTCCTACAATGAGCAGTTCTTC; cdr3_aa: CASSLGLASYNEQFF